This T cell receptor (beta chain) was sequenced during a study of CD8 T cells in ankylosing spondylitis. This clonotype was picked up many times. MiXCR, run by TCRdb on the 5' RACE reads, gives a single entry per CDR3 protein. Of tens of thousands of distinct CDR3 sequences detected, over 5.5% appear once; the ten largest clones hold about 12%. CDR1 is DFQATT and CDR2 is SNEGSKA in the germline V gene (reference sequence). The length of the CDR3 is 14 residues. The germline V and J ends were trimmed by 5 bases and 2 bases, with 14 bases remaining between them. The rearrangement uses TRBV20-1 and TRBJ2-3; D unresolved. The sequence was collected from a male donor with ankylosing spondylitis or in good health (not recorded which). Sequenced input: blood, either unsorted or a sorted T cell fraction (not recorded which). CDR3 in amino acids: CSARLFHSTDTQYF. CDR3 nucleotides: TGCAGTGCTCGTCTGTTCCACTCCACAGATACGCAGTATTTT.